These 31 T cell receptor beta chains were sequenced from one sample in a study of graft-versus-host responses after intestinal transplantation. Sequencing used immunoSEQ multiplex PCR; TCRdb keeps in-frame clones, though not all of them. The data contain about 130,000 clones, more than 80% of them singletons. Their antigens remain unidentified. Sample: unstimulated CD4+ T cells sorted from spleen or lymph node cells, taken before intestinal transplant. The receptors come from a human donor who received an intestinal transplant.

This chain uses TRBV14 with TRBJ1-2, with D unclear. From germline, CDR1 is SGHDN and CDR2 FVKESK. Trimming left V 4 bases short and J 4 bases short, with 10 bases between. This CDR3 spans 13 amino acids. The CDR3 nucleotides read TGTGCCAGCAGCCGCGATGCGAGCTATGGCTACACCTTC. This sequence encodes CASSRDASYGYTF.

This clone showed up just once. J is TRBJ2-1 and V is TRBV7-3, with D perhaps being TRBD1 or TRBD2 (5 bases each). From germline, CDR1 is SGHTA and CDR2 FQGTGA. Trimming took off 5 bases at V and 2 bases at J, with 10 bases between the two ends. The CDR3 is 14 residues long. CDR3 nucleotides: TGTGCCAGCAGCCCTGGGGACCCCTACAATGAGCAGTTCTTC. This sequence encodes CASSPGDPYNEQFF.

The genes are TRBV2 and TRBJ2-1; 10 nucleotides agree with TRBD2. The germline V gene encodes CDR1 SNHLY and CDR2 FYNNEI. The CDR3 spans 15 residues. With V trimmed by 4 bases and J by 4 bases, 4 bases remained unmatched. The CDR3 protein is CASSVGTSVYNEQFF. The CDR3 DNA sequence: TGTGCCAGCAGTGTCGGGACTAGCGTTTACAATGAGCAGTTCTTC.

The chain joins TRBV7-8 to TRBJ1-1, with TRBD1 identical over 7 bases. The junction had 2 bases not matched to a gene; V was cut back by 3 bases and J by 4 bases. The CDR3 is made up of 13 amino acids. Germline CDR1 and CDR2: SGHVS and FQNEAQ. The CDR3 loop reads CASSFYRGTEAFF. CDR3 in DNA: TGTGCCAGCAGCTTCTACAGGGGCACTGAAGCTTTCTTT.

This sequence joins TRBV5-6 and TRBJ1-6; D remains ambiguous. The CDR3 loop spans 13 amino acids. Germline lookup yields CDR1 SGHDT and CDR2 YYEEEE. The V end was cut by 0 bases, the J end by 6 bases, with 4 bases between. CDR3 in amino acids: CASSLETNSPLHF. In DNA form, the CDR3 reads TGTGCCAGCAGCTTGGAGACTAATTCACCCCTCCACTTT.

The CDR3 sequence: CASRRRQGGRGPEQYF. DNA for the CDR3: TGTGCCAGCAGGCGAAGACAGGGGGGAAGGGGACCCGAGCAGTACTTC. The chain carries TRBV2 and TRBJ2-7; 9 bases align to TRBD1. The CDR3 extends over 16 amino acids. V lost 6 bases and J lost 6; bases outside the gene matches: 15. The germline V gene has CDR1 SNHLY and CDR2 FYNNEI. The whole variable domain, filled in from reference TRBV2 and TRBJ2-7, reads EPEVTQTPSHQVTQMGQEVILRCVPISNHLYFYWYRQILGQKVEFLVSFYNNEISEKSEIFDDQFSVERPDGSNFTLKIRSTKLEDSAMYFCASRRRQGGRGPEQYFGPGTRLTVT.

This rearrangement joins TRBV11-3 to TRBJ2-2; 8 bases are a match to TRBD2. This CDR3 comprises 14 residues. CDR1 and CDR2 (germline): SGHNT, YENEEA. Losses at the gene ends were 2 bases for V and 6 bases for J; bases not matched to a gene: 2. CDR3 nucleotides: TGTGCCAGCAGCTTAAATAGCGGGGCCGGGGAGCTGTTTTTT. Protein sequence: CASSLNSGAGELFF.

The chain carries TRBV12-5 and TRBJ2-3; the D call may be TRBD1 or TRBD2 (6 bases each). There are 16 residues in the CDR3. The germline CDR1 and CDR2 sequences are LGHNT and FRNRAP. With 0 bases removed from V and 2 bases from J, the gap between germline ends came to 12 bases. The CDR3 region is CASGLVGGTTTDTQYF. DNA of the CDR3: TGTGCTAGTGGTTTGGTAGGGGGGACCACCACAGATACGCAGTATTTT. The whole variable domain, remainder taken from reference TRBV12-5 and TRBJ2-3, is DARVTQTPRHKVTEMGQEVTMRCQPILGHNTVFWYRQTMMQGLELLAYFRNRAPLDDSGMPKDRFSAEMPDATLATLKIQPSEPRDSAVYFCASGLVGGTTTDTQYFGPGTRLTVL.

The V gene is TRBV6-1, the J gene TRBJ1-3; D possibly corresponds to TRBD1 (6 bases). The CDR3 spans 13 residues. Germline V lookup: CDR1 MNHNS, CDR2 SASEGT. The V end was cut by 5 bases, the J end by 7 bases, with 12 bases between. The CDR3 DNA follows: TGTGCCAGCAGTCCGCAGGGGAGGAACACCATATATTTT. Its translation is CASSPQGRNTIYF.

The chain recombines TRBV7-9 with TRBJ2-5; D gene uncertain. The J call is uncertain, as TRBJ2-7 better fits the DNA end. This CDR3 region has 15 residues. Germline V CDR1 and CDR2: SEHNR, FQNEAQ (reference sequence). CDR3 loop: CASSLAAGVNYEQYF. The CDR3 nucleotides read TGTGCCAGCAGCTTAGCGGCTGGGGTGAACTACGAGCAGTACTTC.

DNA of the CDR3: TGTGCCAGCAGCTCGGGACCCTACGAGCAGTACTTC. It specifies CASSSGPYEQYF. J is TRBJ2-7 and V is TRBV11-3; D possibly matches TRBD1 or TRBD2 (5 bases each). The germline gives CDR1 SGHNT, CDR2 YENEEA. The V and J ends lost 4 bases and 2 bases respectively, with 6 bases between them. The CDR3 length is 12 residues.

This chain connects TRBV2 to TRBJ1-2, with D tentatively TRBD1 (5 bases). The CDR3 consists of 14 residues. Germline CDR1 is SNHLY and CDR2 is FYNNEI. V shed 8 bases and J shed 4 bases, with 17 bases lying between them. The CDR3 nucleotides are TGTGCCAGCTTTCCTCAGGGTTCTCGCTATGGCTACACCTTC. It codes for CASFPQGSRYGYTF.

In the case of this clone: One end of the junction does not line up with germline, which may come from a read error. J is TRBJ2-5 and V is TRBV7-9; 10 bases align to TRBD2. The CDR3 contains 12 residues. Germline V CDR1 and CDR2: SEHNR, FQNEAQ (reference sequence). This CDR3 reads CATFSSGGPSDF. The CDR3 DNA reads TGTGCCACCTTTTCTAGCGGGGGCCCCTCCGACTTC.

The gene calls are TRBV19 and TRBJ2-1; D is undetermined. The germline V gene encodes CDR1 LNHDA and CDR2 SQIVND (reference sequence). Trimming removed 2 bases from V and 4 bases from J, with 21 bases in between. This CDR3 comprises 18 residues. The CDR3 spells CASSISLPSRPPYNEQFF. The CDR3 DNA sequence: TGTGCCAGTAGTATATCGCTCCCCTCTCGCCCCCCTTACAATGAGCAGTTCTTC.

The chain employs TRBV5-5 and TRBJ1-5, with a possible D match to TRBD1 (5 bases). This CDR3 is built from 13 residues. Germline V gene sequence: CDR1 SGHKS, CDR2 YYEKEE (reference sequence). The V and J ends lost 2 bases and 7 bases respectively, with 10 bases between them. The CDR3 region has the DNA TGTGCCAGCAGCTTAGAGTGGGGGCAGCCCCAGCATTTT. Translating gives CASSLEWGQPQHF.

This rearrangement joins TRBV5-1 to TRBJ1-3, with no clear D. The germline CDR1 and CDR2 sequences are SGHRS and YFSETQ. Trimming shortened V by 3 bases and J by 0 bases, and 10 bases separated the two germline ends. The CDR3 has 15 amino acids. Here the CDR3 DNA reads TGCGCCAGCAGCTCGGTGGGAGACTCTGGAAACACCATATATTTT. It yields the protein CASSSVGDSGNTIYF.

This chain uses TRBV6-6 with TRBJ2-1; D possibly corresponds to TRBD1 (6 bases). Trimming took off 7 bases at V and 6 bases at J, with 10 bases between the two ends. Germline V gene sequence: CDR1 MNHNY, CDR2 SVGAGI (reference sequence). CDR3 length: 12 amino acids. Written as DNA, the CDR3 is TGTGCCAGCAAGGGGGTGACCAATGAGCAGTTCTTC. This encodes CASKGVTNEQFF.

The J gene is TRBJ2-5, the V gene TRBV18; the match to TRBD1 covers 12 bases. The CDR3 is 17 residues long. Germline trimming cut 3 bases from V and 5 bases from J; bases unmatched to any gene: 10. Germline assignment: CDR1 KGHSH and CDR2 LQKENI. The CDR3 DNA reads TGTGCCAGCTCACCGCTCCCGGGACAGGGGGCAATGGAGACCCAGTACTTC. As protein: CASSPLPGQGAMETQYF.

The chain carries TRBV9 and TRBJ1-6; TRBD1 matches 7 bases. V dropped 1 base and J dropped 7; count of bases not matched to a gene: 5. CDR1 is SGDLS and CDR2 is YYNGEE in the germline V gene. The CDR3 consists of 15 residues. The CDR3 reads CASSVNDRVNSPLHF. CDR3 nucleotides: TGTGCCAGCAGCGTAAACGACAGGGTCAATTCACCCCTCCACTTT.

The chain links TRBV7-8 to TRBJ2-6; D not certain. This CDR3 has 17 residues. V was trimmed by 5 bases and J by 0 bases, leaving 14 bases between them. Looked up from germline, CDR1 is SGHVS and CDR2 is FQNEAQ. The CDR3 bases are TGTGCCAGCAGCCAGACGACGCTTAACTCTGGGGCCAACGTCCTGACTTTC. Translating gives CASSQTTLNSGANVLTF. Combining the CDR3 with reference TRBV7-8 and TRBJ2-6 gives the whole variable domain GAGVSQSPRYKVAKRGQDVALRCDPISGHVSLFWYQQALGQGPEFLTYFQNEAQLDKSGLPSDRFFAERPEGSVSTLKIQRTQQEDSAVYLCASSQTTLNSGANVLTFGAGSRLTVL.

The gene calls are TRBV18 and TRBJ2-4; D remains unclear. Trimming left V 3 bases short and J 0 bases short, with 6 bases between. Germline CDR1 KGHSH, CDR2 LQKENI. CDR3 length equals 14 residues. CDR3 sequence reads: CASSPAVAKNIQYF. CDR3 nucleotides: TGTGCCAGCTCACCGGCGGTAGCCAAAAACATTCAGTACTTC.

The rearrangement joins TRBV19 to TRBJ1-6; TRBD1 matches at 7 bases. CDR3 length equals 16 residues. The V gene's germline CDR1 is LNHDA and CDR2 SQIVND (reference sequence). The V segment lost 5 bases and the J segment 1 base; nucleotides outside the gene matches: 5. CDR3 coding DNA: TGTGCCAGTAGTGACAGGGAAGGGTCCTATAATTCACCCCTCCACTTT. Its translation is CASSDREGSYNSPLHF.

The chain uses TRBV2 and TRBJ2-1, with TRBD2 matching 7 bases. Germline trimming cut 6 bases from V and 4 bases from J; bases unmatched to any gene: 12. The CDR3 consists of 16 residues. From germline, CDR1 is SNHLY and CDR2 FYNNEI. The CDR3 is CASRAREGSGYNEQFF. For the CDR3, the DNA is TGTGCCAGCAGAGCAAGGGAGGGTAGCGGATACAATGAGCAGTTCTTC. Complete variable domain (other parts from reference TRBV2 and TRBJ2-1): EPEVTQTPSHQVTQMGQEVILRCVPISNHLYFYWYRQILGQKVEFLVSFYNNEISEKSEIFDDQFSVERPDGSNFTLKIRSTKLEDSAMYFCASRAREGSGYNEQFFGPGTRLTVL.

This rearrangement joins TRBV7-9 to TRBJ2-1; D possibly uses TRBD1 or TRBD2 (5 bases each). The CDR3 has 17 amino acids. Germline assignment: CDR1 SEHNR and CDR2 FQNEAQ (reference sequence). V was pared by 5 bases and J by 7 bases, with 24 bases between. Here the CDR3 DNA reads TGTGCCAGCAGCCCCCGAGTGTCCAGGGAGAAGAGTAATGAGCAGTTCTTC. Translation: CASSPRVSREKSNEQFF.

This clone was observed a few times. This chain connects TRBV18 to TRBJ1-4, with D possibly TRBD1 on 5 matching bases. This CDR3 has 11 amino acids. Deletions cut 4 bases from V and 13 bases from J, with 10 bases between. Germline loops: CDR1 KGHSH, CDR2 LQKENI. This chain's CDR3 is CASSRERGLFF. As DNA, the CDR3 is TGTGCCAGCTCACGAGAAAGGGGACTGTTTTTT.

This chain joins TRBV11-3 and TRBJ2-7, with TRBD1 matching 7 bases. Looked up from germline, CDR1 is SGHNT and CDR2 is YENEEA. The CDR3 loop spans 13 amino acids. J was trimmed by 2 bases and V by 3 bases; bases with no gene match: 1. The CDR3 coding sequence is TGTGCCAGCAGCTTGGGACAGCCCTACGAGCAGTACTTC. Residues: CASSLGQPYEQYF.

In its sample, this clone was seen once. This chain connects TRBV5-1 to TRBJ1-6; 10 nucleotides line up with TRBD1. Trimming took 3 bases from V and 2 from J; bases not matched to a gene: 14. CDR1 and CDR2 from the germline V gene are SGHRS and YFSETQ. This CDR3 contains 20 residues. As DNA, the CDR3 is TGCGCCAGCAGCTCAGTCTTATCCGGGACAGGGGAAACCTATAATTCACCCCTCCACTTT. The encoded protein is CASSSVLSGTGETYNSPLHF.

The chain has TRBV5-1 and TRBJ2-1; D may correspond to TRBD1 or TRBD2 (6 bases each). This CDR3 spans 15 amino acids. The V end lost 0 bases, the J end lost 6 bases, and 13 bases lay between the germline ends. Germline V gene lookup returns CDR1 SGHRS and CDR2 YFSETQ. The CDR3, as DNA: TGCGCCAGCAGCTTGGGCGGTACGGGGGCCAATGAGCAGTTCTTC. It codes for CASSLGGTGANEQFF.

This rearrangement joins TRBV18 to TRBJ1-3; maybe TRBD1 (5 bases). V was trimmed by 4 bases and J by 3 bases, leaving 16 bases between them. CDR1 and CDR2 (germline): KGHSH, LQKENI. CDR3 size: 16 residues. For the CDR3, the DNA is TGTGCCAGCTCACTCGACAGTCTCGTGTATGGAAACACCATATATTTT. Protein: CASSLDSLVYGNTIYF.

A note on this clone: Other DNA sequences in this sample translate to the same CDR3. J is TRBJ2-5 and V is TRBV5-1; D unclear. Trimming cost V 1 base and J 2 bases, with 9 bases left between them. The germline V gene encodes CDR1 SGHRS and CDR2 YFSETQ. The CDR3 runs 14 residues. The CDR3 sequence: CASSLSLVQETQYF. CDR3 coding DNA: TGCGCCAGCAGCTTGTCGCTAGTTCAAGAGACCCAGTACTTC.

CDR3 coding DNA: TGTGCCAGCAGCTCTAGCGGGGTGCCCCTTACGCAGTATTTT. Translation: CASSSSGVPLTQYF. The chain links TRBV7-8 to TRBJ2-3; TRBD2 aligns across 9 bases. Unmatched junction bases numbered 7, after V lost 4 bases and J lost 8 bases. Germline CDR1 is SGHVS and CDR2 is FQNEAQ. The CDR3 sequence is 14 residues long.